Below, 5 T cell receptor beta chains from the same sample are listed, as sequenced in a study of control samples from healthy donors and cancer patients. Assay used: immunoSEQ multiplex PCR; TCRdb lists only in-frame clones, some missing. The sample records around 120,000 clones, about 89% being singletons. Sequenced material: blood. The receptors originated from a man between 60 and 75 years old in good health.

The rearrangement uses TRBV2 and TRBJ2-3; D could derive from TRBD1 or TRBD2 (6 bases each). This CDR3 has 15 amino acids. V was cut by 3 bases and J by 1 base, with 11 bases left in between. Germline lookup yields CDR1 SNHLY and CDR2 FYNNEI. CDR3 bases: TGTGCCAGCAGTGATGGGGGGCTCGGCACAGATACGCAGTATTTT. Its protein is CASSDGGLGTDTQYF.

The chain is built from TRBV7-2 and TRBJ2-2, with D possibly matching TRBD2 (6 bases). This CDR3 is 16 amino acids long. Trimming pared 1 base from V and 5 bases from J, leaving 14 bases between. From germline, CDR1 is SGHTA and CDR2 FQGNSA. The CDR3 is CASSLERTTITGELFF. CDR3 DNA: TGTGCCAGCAGCTTAGAGCGGACTACGATAACCGGGGAGCTGTTTTTT.

The chain recombines TRBV28 with TRBJ1-4; D gene unclear. The CDR3 has 15 amino acids. Trimming took off 2 bases at V and 7 bases at J, with 14 bases between the two ends. Germline V gene sequence: CDR1 MDHEN, CDR2 SYDVKM. The CDR3 protein is CASSLRSGISEKLFF. The CDR3 nucleotides read TGTGCCAGCAGTTTACGCTCTGGGATAAGTGAAAAACTGTTTTTT.

The CDR3 bases are TGTGCCAGCAGCTTAGACGGGACAGATACTAACTATGGCTACACCTTC. Amino acids: CASSLDGTDTNYGYTF. The J gene is TRBJ1-2, the V gene TRBV7-9; 7 bases match TRBD1. The CDR3 is 16 residues long. Trimming at V came to 1 base and at J to 0 bases, leaving 5 bases not matched to a gene. In germline, CDR1 is SEHNR, CDR2 FQNEAQ (reference sequence).

The genes are TRBV10-2 and TRBJ2-2, with 11 bases that match TRBD2. CDR1 is WSHSY and CDR2 is SAAADI in the germline V gene. CDR3 length: 13 residues. Trimming cost V 11 bases and J 5 bases; bases outside gene matches: 4. CDR3 bases: TGCGCCGCCCGGACTAGCGGGACCGGGGAGCTGTTTTTT. Translation gives CAARTSGTGELFF.